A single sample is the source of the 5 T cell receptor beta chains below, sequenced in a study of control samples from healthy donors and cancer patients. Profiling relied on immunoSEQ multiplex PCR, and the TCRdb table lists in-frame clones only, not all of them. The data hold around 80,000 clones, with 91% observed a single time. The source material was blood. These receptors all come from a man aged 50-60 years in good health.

The CDR3 region has the DNA TGCGCCAGCAGCCAGGGGACCGGGACTTCCTACGAGCAGTACTTC. This codes for CASSQGTGTSYEQYF. The chain recombines TRBV4-1 with TRBJ2-7, with D possibly matching TRBD2 (6 bases). CDR3 length equals 15 residues. V was pared by 3 bases and J by 1 base, with 13 bases between. Germline V gene data show CDR1 as MGHRA and CDR2 as YSYEKL.

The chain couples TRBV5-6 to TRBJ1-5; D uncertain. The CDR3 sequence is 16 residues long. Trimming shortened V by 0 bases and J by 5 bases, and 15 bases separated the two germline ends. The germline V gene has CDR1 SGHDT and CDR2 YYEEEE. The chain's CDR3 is CASSLDAGMKDQPQHF. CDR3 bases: TGTGCCAGCAGCTTGGATGCCGGAATGAAGGATCAGCCCCAGCATTTT.

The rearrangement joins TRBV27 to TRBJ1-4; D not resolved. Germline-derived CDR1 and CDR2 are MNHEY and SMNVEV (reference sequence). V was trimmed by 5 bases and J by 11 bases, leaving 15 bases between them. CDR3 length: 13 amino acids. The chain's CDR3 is CASSRQVNGKLFF. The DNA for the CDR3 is TGTGCCAGCAGTCGGCAAGTTAATGGGAAACTGTTTTTT.

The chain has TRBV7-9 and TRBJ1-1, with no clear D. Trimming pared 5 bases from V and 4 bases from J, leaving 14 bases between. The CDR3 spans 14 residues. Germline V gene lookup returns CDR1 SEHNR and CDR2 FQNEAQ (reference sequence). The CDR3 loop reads CASSPSLVGTEAFF. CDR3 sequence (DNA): TGTGCCAGCAGCCCCTCCCTTGTGGGCACTGAAGCTTTCTTT.

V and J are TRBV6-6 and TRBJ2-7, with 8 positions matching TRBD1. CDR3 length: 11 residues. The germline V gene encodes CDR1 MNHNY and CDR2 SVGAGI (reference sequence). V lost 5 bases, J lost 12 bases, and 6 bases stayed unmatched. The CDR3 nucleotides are TGTGCCAGCAGTGAGAGACAGGGGCTGTACTTC. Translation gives CASSERQGLYF.